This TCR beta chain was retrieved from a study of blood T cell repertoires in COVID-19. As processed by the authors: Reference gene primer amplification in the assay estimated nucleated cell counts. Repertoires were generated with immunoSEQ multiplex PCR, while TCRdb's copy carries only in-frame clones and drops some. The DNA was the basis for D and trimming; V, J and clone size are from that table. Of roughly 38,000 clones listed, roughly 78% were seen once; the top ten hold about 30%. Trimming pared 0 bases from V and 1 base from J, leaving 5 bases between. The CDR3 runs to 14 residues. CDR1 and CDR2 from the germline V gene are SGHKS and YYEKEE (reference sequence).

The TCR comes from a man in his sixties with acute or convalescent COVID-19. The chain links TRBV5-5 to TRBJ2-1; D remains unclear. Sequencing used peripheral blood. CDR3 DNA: TGTGCCAGCAGCTTGGACAGTTCCTACAATGAGCAGTTCTTC. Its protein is CASSLDSSYNEQFF. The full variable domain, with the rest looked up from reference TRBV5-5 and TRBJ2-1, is DAGVTQSPTHLIKTRGQQVTLRCSPISGHKSVSWYQQVLGQGPQFIFQYYEKEERGRGNFPDRFSARQFPNYSSELNVNALLLGDSALYLCASSLDSSYNEQFFGPGTRLTVL.